This entry describes one T cell receptor beta chain. Its antigen remains unidentified. Germline CDR1 reads MNHNS; CDR2 reads SASEGT. V was pared by 3 bases and J by 0 bases, with 9 bases between. This CDR3 has 15 residues. This specimen comes from a study of cytomegalovirus exposure and HLA in healthy donors. Whole-study findings and limits: Some V segments, TRBV6-2 and TRBV6-3 among them, were indistinguishable and were therefore excluded. Information on immune exposure was restricted to one variable (CMV serostatus). Most of the TCR beta V segments (in an earlier analysis) were productive either about 87% or about 30% of the time. Researchers reported from a later analysis that most CMV-associated TCR beta chains appeared HLA-restricted.

A multiplex PCR was run with 60 Vbeta primers and 13 Jbeta primers. Assay used: immunoSEQ multiplex PCR; TCRdb lists only in-frame clones, some missing. The data show some 130,000 clones, roughly two thirds seen once. Sequences were obtained from PBMCs. This receptor was obtained from a middle-aged woman in good health and CMV-seronegative. The V call is TRBV6-1, the J call TRBJ1-3; the D is unclear. CDR3 bases: TGTGCCAGCAGTGAGAGCGAAACCTCTGGAAACACCATATATTTT. It is translated as CASSESETSGNTIYF.